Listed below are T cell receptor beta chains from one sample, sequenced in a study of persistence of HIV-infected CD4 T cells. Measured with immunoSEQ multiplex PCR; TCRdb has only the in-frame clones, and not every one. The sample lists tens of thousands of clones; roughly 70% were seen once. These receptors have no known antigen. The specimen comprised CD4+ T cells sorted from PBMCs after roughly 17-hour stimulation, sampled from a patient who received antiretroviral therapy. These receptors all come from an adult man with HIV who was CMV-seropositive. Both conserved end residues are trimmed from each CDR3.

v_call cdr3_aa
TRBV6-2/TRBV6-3 ASSSGQILMGNQPQH
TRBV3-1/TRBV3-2 ASSQVGTQGGELF
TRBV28 ASSSLAGIETQY
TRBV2 ASTPDREDGNEQF
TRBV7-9 ASSLATGNIQY
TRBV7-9 ASSLLTEAF
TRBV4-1 ASSQGPNANYGYT
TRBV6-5 GGRRDRVSDTIY
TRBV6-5 ASSTPRTSGNTIY
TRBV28 ASSLYRRGGEQY
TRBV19 ASSNRGTADQPQH
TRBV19 ASSIGRNTGELF
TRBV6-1 ASSEQTGDGYT
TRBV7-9 ASSSGGGAEAF
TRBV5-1 ASSLDRGSSNEKLF
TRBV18 ASSPMGDMNQPQH
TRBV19 ASTIPRTGNYGYT
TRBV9 ASSVEGATYNEQF
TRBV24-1 ATSGQGNYGYT
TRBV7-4 ASSLAFGGERNEQF
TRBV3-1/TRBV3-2 ASSQVDRPLYGYT
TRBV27 ASSRVNNQPQH
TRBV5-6 ASSMVRGGNTEAF
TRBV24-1 ATRDRGNQPQH
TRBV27 ASLDLGRDTQY
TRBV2 ASSEGANYGYT
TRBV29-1 SVVGQLPTYEQY
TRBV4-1 ASSQEDSGYGYT
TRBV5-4 ASSLNRGQDQPQH
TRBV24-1 ATSPPMGEGRTGELF
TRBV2 ASSVNRVNTEAF
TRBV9 ASSVGDRGLGYEQF
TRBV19 ASRGTNQPQH
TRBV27 ASSRSNQPQH
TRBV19 ASSPTGTGGSDTQY
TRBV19 ASKPQSDSGYT
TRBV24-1 ATSDSQGINQPQH
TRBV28 ASSLGQGGEQY
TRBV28 ASSLRAGWGDNQPQH
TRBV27 ASSSPGAGKSYEQY
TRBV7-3 ASSLGGQDTQY
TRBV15 ATSPLVANEKLF